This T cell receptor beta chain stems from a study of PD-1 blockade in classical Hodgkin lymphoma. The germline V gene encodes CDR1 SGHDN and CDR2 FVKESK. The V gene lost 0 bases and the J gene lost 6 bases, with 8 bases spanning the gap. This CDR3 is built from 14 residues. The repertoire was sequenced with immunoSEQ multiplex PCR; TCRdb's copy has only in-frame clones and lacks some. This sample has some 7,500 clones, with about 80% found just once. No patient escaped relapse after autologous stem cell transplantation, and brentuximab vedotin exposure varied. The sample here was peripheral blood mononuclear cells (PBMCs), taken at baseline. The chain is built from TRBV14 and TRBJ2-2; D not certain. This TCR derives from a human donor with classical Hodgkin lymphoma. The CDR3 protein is CASSQENLAGELFF. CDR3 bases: TGTGCCAGCAGCCAAGAGAACCTGGCCGGGGAGCTGTTTTTT.